This TCR beta chain was identified in a study of blood T cell repertoires in COVID-19. V shed 6 bases and J shed 2 bases, with 5 bases lying between them. The CDR3 is 12 residues long. This clone was seen only a few times. Assay used: immunoSEQ multiplex PCR; TCRdb lists only in-frame clones, some missing. Among about 140,000 clones listed, more than 70% were seen once. The chain uses TRBV12-3 or TRBV12-4 and TRBJ1-3; D gene uncertain. The sequence was collected from a woman aged 45-59 years with acute or convalescent COVID-19. The specimen sequenced was peripheral blood. This CDR3 is CASRGAGNTIYF. CDR3 nucleotides: TGTGCCAGCAGGGGCGCTGGAAACACCATATATTTT.